This entry lists 5 T cell receptor beta chains sequenced from one sample in a study of chemoradiotherapy in HPV16-positive cancers. TCRdb's copy holds only in-frame clones and misses some; the assay was immunoSEQ multiplex PCR. In the table there are 20,000 to 25,000 clones, roughly 90% of which are singletons. The material sequenced was blood, taken from a patient who underwent chemoradiotherapy. These receptors came from a human donor with HPV-associated anogenital cancer.

The chain recombines TRBV5-1 with TRBJ1-2; 8 nucleotides agree with TRBD1. This CDR3 is built from 14 residues. In germline, CDR1 is SGHRS, CDR2 YFSETQ. Trimming at V came to 3 bases and at J to 4 bases, leaving 5 bases not matched to a gene. CDR3 amino acids: CASSYGQGLYGYTF. CDR3 bases: TGCGCCAGCAGCTACGGACAGGGCCTCTATGGCTACACCTTC.

The chain recombines TRBV25-1 with TRBJ1-1; TRBD1 is a possible D gene (5 bases). Deletions cut 5 bases from V and 1 base from J, with 8 bases between. The CDR3 runs to 13 residues. Germline V gives CDR1 MGHDK, CDR2 SYGVNS. Here the CDR3 DNA reads TGTGCCAGCAGTCGACAGTCGAACACTGAAGCTTTCTTT. It yields the protein CASSRQSNTEAFF. The full variable domain, with the rest looked up from reference TRBV25-1 and TRBJ1-1, is EADIYQTPRYLVIGTGKKITLECSQTMGHDKMYWYQQDPGMELHLIHYSYGVNSTEKGDLSSESTVSRIRTEHFPLTLESARPSHTSQYLCASSRQSNTEAFFGQGTRLTVV.

The V and J genes are TRBV5-1 and TRBJ1-6; D not certain. CDR3 length: 14 amino acids. Germline V gene lookup returns CDR1 SGHRS and CDR2 YFSETQ. V shed 4 bases and J shed 6 bases, with 11 bases lying between them. The DNA of the CDR3 is TGCGCCAGCAGCGTGGACGCGGCTAATTCACCCCTCCACTTT. Its translation: CASSVDAANSPLHF. Full variable domain (missing parts from reference TRBV5-1 and TRBJ1-6): KAGVTQTPRYLIKTRGQQVTLSCSPISGHRSVSWYQQTPGQGLQFLFEYFSETQRNKGNFPGRFSGRQFSNSRSEMNVSTLELGDSALYLCASSVDAANSPLHFGNGTRLTVT.

The J gene is TRBJ1-1, the V gene TRBV5-8; D remains unclear. CDR1 is SGHTS and CDR2 is YDEGEE in the germline V gene. This CDR3 region has 15 residues. V was clipped by 0 bases and J by 0 bases, with 9 bases between them. CDR3 region: CASSLAMGMNTEAFF. As DNA, the CDR3 is TGTGCCAGCAGCTTGGCCATGGGCATGAACACTGAAGCTTTCTTT. The whole variable domain, remainder taken from reference TRBV5-8 and TRBJ1-1, is EAGVTQSPTHLIKTRGQQATLRCSPISGHTSVYWYQQALGLGLQFLLWYDEGEERNRGNFPPRFSGRQFPNYSSELNVNALELEDSALYLCASSLAMGMNTEAFFGQGTRLTVV.

The gene calls are TRBV6-5 and TRBJ2-1; tentative D call: TRBD2 (6 bases). Trimming took off 0 bases at V and 7 bases at J, with 10 bases between the two ends. Germline CDR1 MNHEY, CDR2 SVGAGI. The CDR3 runs 14 residues. The CDR3 DNA follows: TGTGCCAGCAGTTACTCGTCTGCGGGGAATGAGCAGTTCTTC. The encoded protein is CASSYSSAGNEQFF.